This T cell receptor beta chain appears in the sequencing data of a study of T cells in localized non-small cell lung cancer (TCRdb year 2020). About the investigation overall: The study examined T cell repertoires in a few hundred patients with early-stage NSCLC and compared tumors with uninvolved tumor-adjacent lungs. The mean age of the NSCLC patients was about 64 years, with 130 or so men and about a hundred women. The cohort was made up of 200 to 250 treatment-naive NSCLC patients whose localized lung tumors had been resected. Points the paper makes about the study in general: Because multi-region sequencing of the tumors was not done, intratumor heterogeneity could not be ruled out. A median of roughly 60 of the top 100 tumor clones were detected in paired uninvolved adjacent lung, and around 30 of these tumor clones were also found among the top 100 clones of the paired uninvolved adjacent lung. Longer overall survival was associated with higher blood T cell density, whereas shorter survival was associated with higher adjacent-lung clonality. Uninvolved tumor-adjacent lung showed the highest T cell clonality, higher than tumor, which suggests more focused antigenic responses in the uninvolved tumor-adjacent lung. Because the study design was exploratory, TCR variables were selected using unadjusted p-values without false-discovery rate correction.

About this clone: Its antigen is still unknown. The record has no base qualities; no much larger clone is one base away.

TCR beta CDR3 regions were sequenced from DNA using the immunoSEQ Assay. The paper's data handling went like this. T cell density was computed as TCR beta template counts normalized to usable DNA estimated by amplifying housekeeping genes. Richness was estimated with the preseqR package, extrapolating to 400,000 templates for PBMC samples and 120,000 templates for tissue samples. Clonality was defined by subtracting Pielou's evenness from one. Differential abundance testing on productive amino-acid clonotypes, with a minimum total count of 5 and an alpha of 0.1, was used to identify tissue-enriched TCRs. The Jaccard Index and the Morisita Overlap Index were used to measure how much the repertoires overlapped between compartments. GLIPH grouped TCR beta CDR3s together with public tetramer-defined viral CDR3s, and a viral motif had to include at least three viral sequences and also show V-gene enrichment. TCRdb re-hosts the immuneACCESS table, in-frame sequences only. Its copies lack some clones; in the studies checked, an unresolved V gene accounts for under half of them, and the cause for the rest is not known. Clonal size and the V and J genes are those of that table, whereas D and trimming came from the DNA. For this sample the table gives fewer than 100,000 clones, of which approximately 90% were detected only once. The top ten constitute around 15% of the sample.

The germline V gene gives CDR1 as SGHRS and CDR2 as YFSETQ. Trimming costs V 0 bases and J 5 bases, and their ends lie 15 bases apart. The CDR3 holds 16 amino acids from the cysteine to the phenylalanine. The entry retains the CDR3 DNA only, 48 bases that are in frame from base 1. At diagnosis, peripheral blood, uninvolved tumor-adjacent lung and tumor were collected and stored as a combination of fresh-frozen and FFPE material. For TCR repertoire profiling, the blood samples were analyzed as peripheral blood mononuclear cells. This sequence originates from a man between 35 and 75 years old with stage I squamous cell lung carcinoma. The specimen comprised peripheral blood, sampled before any cancer treatment. In this chain, TRBV5-1 is recombined with TRBJ2-1; D gene: possibly TRBD2, on 6 matching bases. The CDR3 reads as follows: CASSLGLGQRNNEQFF. The DNA is as follows: TGCGCCAGCAGCTTGGGACTAGGGCAGAGGAACAATGAGCAGTTCTTC.